This T cell receptor (beta chain) derives from a study of blood T cell repertoires in COVID-19. As for the study in general: The United States, Italy and Spain provided the acute and convalescent COVID-19 samples. T cells, B-cell-depleted T cells, or PBMCs supplied cDNA or gDNA.

CDR3 length equals 13 residues. Germline V lookup: CDR1 SNHLY, CDR2 FYNNEI. Between the trimmed V and J ends, which lost 0 bases and 8 bases, there was a span of 10 bases. This table comes from immunoSEQ multiplex PCR, and its TCRdb copy is limited to in-frame clones, with some not included. Of approximately 78,000 clones in the sample, over 65% were seen once. Input material: peripheral blood. The V and J genes are TRBV2 and TRBJ1-2, with D perhaps matching TRBD1 (6 bases). The TCR was taken from a woman aged 80 or older with acute or convalescent COVID-19. The CDR3 DNA is TGTGCCAGCAGTGAAGCGCGCAGGGGAGGCTACACCTTC. This codes for CASSEARRGGYTF.